This T cell receptor (beta chain) appears in the sequencing data of a study of glioma-infiltrating T cells after dendritic cell vaccination. Primers: 60 V beta forward and 13 J beta reverse. Libraries were prepared by immunoSEQ multiplex PCR; TCRdb keeps only in-frame clonotypes and omits some of them. This table holds tens of thousands of clones, more than 75% found once. The CDR3 runs 16 residues. The germline V gene encodes CDR1 MNHEY and CDR2 SMNVEV (reference sequence). Germline trimming cut 5 bases from V and 4 bases from J; bases unmatched to any gene: 14. The rearrangement uses TRBV27 and TRBJ2-7; 7 positions match TRBD2. The clonotype comes from a human donor with glioblastoma. The source was blood, collected before dendritic cell vaccination. CDR3 nucleotide sequence: TGTGCCAGCAGTCCGGGCGGTCTGGGGGGGGAATACGAGCAGTACTTC. It specifies CASSPGGLGGEYEQYF.